Below are 23 T cell receptor beta chains sequenced from a single sample in a study of blood T cell repertoires in COVID-19. Method: immunoSEQ multiplex PCR; TCRdb's copy keeps in-frame clones and lacks some. The table shows 150,000 to 200,000 clones, with over 70% occurring only once. Sequenced material: peripheral blood. The receptor source for this set is a man in his 60s with active or convalescent COVID-19.

This clone was recorded many times. The V call is TRBV15, the J call TRBJ2-3, with 11 positions matching TRBD1. Per germline, CDR1 LNHNV and CDR2 YYDKDF (reference sequence). There are 15 residues in the CDR3. V trimming: 3 bases; J trimming: 3 bases; junction bases outside the gene matches: 2. This chain's CDR3 is CATSRGQGDTDTQYF. CDR3 in DNA: TGTGCCACCAGCAGGGGACAGGGGGATACAGATACGCAGTATTTT. Looking up the rest from reference TRBV15 and TRBJ2-3 gives the full variable domain: DAMVIQNPRYQVTQFGKPVTLSCSQTLNHNVMYWYQQKSSQAPKLLFHYYDKDFNNEADTPDNFQSRRPNTSFCFLDIRSPGLGDTAMYLCATSRGQGDTDTQYFGPGTRLTVL.

The chain carries TRBV10-3 and TRBJ1-6, with a tentative D call TRBD1 (6 bases). Looked up from germline, CDR1 is ENHRY and CDR2 is SYGVKD. Trimming cost V 6 bases and J 5 bases, with 14 bases left between them. This CDR3 has 15 amino acids. This chain's CDR3 is CAIRGDIGNNSPLHF. As DNA, the CDR3 is TGTGCCATCAGAGGGGACATTGGGAATAATTCACCCCTCCACTTT.

The J gene is TRBJ1-4, the V gene TRBV4-3; TRBD1 agrees at 7 bases. This CDR3 region has 13 residues. The junction had 4 bases not matched to a gene; V was cut back by 5 bases and J by 7 bases. Germline loops: CDR1 LGHNA, CDR2 YSLEER. CDR3 DNA sequence: TGCGCCAGCAGCGTACAGGGGATTGAAAAACTGTTTTTT. Amino acid sequence: CASSVQGIEKLFF.

V is TRBV7-2 and J is TRBJ2-3; D is unresolved. Germline CDR1 is SGHTA and CDR2 is FQGNSA. Between the trimmed V and J ends, which lost 5 bases and 3 bases, there was a span of 12 bases. This CDR3 comprises 14 residues. The CDR3 region has the DNA TGTGCCAGCAGCGCTGAGGTGGTAACAGATACGCAGTATTTT. This sequence encodes CASSAEVVTDTQYF.

This clone was observed a handful of times. V gene TRBV14 combines with J gene TRBJ2-3, with 8 bases identical to TRBD2. J lost 1 base, V lost 0 bases, and 6 bases had no gene match. Per germline, CDR1 SGHDN and CDR2 FVKESK. The CDR3 is 17 residues long. This chain's CDR3 is CASSQEVGRAGTDTQYF. Written as DNA, the CDR3 is TGTGCCAGCAGCCAAGAGGTCGGGAGGGCCGGCACAGATACGCAGTATTTT. Complete variable domain (other parts from reference TRBV14 and TRBJ2-3): EAGVTQFPSHSVIEKGQTVTLRCDPISGHDNLYWYRRVMGKEIKFLLHFVKESKQDESGMPNNRFLAERTGGTYSTLKVQPAELEDSGVYFCASSQEVGRAGTDTQYFGPGTRLTVL.

The chain uses TRBV19 and TRBJ1-5; D is unresolved. The CDR3 is 12 residues long. Per the germline V gene, CDR1 is LNHDA and CDR2 is SQIVND (reference sequence). V shed 5 bases and J shed 9 bases, with 11 bases lying between them. The chain's CDR3 is CASSFRSGPQHF. DNA of the CDR3: TGTGCCAGTAGTTTCCGATCGGGGCCCCAGCATTTT.

The chain recombines TRBV2 with TRBJ2-3, with a tentative D call TRBD2 (6 bases). This CDR3 has 15 residues. V lost 6 bases and J 4 bases, leaving 17 bases between the germline ends. CDR1 SNHLY and CDR2 FYNNEI come from the germline V gene. CDR3 DNA sequence: TGTGCCAGCAGCGGGGACGGGAGAGGAGCAGATACGCAGTATTTT. Residues: CASSGDGRGADTQYF. Full variable domain (rest looked up from reference TRBV2 and TRBJ2-3): EPEVTQTPSHQVTQMGQEVILRCVPISNHLYFYWYRQILGQKVEFLVSFYNNEISEKSEIFDDQFSVERPDGSNFTLKIRSTKLEDSAMYFCASSGDGRGADTQYFGPGTRLTVL.

This chain connects TRBV19 to TRBJ2-3; 10 nucleotides agree with TRBD2. Trimming at V came to 0 bases and at J to 10 bases, leaving 7 bases not matched to a gene. The CDR3 spans 15 residues. Germline V gene sequence: CDR1 LNHDA, CDR2 SQIVND (reference sequence). Written as DNA, the CDR3 is TGTGCCAGTAGTATAGAGGCTAGCGGGAGTCGAGCGCAGTATTTT. Its protein product is CASSIEASGSRAQYF.

V and J are TRBV19 and TRBJ2-7; 11 bases map to TRBD2. The CDR3 is 17 amino acids. Germline CDR1 LNHDA, CDR2 SQIVND (reference sequence). V shed 3 bases and J 0 bases; nucleotides not matched to a gene: 7. The CDR3 nucleotides are TGTGCCAGTAGTATCTCAGGGCTAGCGGGAGGCTCCTACGAGCAGTACTTC. Translated: CASSISGLAGGSYEQYF.

CDR3: CASGVSGRAEDTQYF. CDR3 in DNA: TGTGCCAGCGGAGTTAGCGGGAGGGCAGAAGATACGCAGTATTTT. V is TRBV9 and J is TRBJ2-3; 11 bases are a match to TRBD2. CDR1 is SGDLS and CDR2 is YYNGEE in the germline V gene. The CDR3 length is 15 residues. J gave up 5 bases and V 7 bases, and 9 bases lay outside the gene matches.

The chain links TRBV5-6 to TRBJ1-1, with TRBD1 matching 7 bases. In germline, CDR1 is SGHDT, CDR2 YYEEEE. The CDR3 contains 13 residues. The V gene end was trimmed by 4 bases and the J gene end by 7 bases; junction bases not matched to a gene: 7. CDR3 sequence reads: CASSRTGVDEAFF. The CDR3 nucleotides read TGTGCCAGCAGCCGAACAGGGGTGGATGAAGCTTTCTTT. The full variable domain, with the rest looked up from reference TRBV5-6 and TRBJ1-1, is DAGVTQSPTHLIKTRGQQVTLRCSPKSGHDTVSWYQQALGQGPQFIFQYYEEEERQRGNFPDRFSGHQFPNYSSELNVNALLLGDSALYLCASSRTGVDEAFFGQGTRLTVV.

The DNA for the CDR3 is TGTGCCAGTAGTGGAGGGGGACAGGCGAATTCACCCCTCCACTTT. Residues: CASSGGGQANSPLHF. The chain combines TRBV19 with TRBJ1-6; 8 positions agree with TRBD1. Germline trimming cut 5 bases from V and 7 bases from J; bases unmatched to any gene: 7. The CDR3 covers 15 residues. CDR1 is LNHDA, CDR2 SQIVND, per germline (reference sequence).

This clone was seen only once. The V gene is TRBV28, the J gene TRBJ1-1, with 7 positions matching TRBD1. Germline values: CDR1 MDHEN, CDR2 SYDVKM. The CDR3 is 14 residues long. V was pared by 2 bases and J by 4 bases, with 4 bases of the junction left unmatched. The CDR3 loop reads CASSLPPGGTEAFF. The DNA for the CDR3 is TGTGCCAGCAGTTTACCACCAGGGGGCACTGAAGCTTTCTTT.

Points on this clone: At one end the junction does not follow the germline gene, possibly because of a read error. The V and J genes are TRBV4-1 and TRBJ1-1, with 9 nucleotides matching TRBD1. Germline V lookup: CDR1 MGHRA, CDR2 YSYEKL. CDR3 length: 14 residues. CDR3 region: CASRDPGQGTEALF. DNA of the CDR3: TGCGCCAGCAGGGATCCGGGACAGGGAACTGAAGCCCTCTTT.

For the CDR3, the DNA is TGTGCCAGCAGCCCAGCGCTCTACGAGCAGTACTTC. It specifies CASSPALYEQYF. The rearrangement uses TRBV7-2 and TRBJ2-7; D is undetermined. Trimming removed 5 bases from V and 3 bases from J, with 8 bases in between. Germline values: CDR1 SGHTA, CDR2 FQGNSA. This CDR3 comprises 12 residues.

The sample holds a few counts of this clone. This chain connects TRBV28 to TRBJ1-6; D perhaps matches TRBD1 (5 bases). CDR3 length: 15 residues. Per germline, CDR1 MDHEN and CDR2 SYDVKM. The V end was cut by 7 bases, the J end by 5 bases, with 15 bases between. CDR3 amino acids: CASTPGGRDNSPLHF. In DNA form, the CDR3 reads TGTGCCAGCACCCCGGGGGGGAGAGATAATTCACCCCTCCACTTT.

This clone was seen a few times. The chain carries TRBV19 and TRBJ1-4, with no clear D. Germline values: CDR1 LNHDA, CDR2 SQIVND (reference sequence). The V and J ends lost 6 bases and 3 bases respectively, with 17 bases between them. This CDR3 is 16 amino acids long. The chain's CDR3 is CASRPSSSGANEKLFF. CDR3 coding DNA: TGTGCCAGTAGGCCTAGCTCGTCCGGGGCTAATGAAAAACTGTTTTTT.

J is TRBJ1-5 and V is TRBV28; D ambiguous. The germline V gene has CDR1 MDHEN and CDR2 SYDVKM. V was trimmed by 4 bases and J by 5 bases, leaving 12 bases between them. The CDR3 extends over 14 amino acids. CDR3 DNA: TGTGCCAGCAGTTCCGGGGTCCGAGATCAGCCCCAGCATTTT. Amino acid sequence: CASSSGVRDQPQHF.

The gene calls are TRBV4-1 and TRBJ2-7, with 8 bases matching TRBD2. Looked up from germline, CDR1 is MGHRA and CDR2 is YSYEKL. CDR3 length equals 15 residues. Germline trimming cut 5 bases from V and 8 bases from J; bases unmatched to any gene: 14. CDR3 protein: CASSGSGTRGGQQYF. CDR3 nucleotide sequence: TGCGCCAGCAGCGGATCCGGGACTAGGGGCGGACAGCAGTACTTC.

This rearrangement joins TRBV27 to TRBJ2-7; 9 bases are a match to TRBD1. CDR3 length equals 15 residues. The germline V gene has CDR1 MNHEY and CDR2 SMNVEV (reference sequence). V lost 1 base to trimming and J lost 2 bases; unmatched junction nucleotides: 3. The chain's CDR3 is CASSLLTGGAYEQYF. For the CDR3, the DNA is TGTGCCAGCAGTTTATTGACAGGGGGAGCCTACGAGCAGTACTTC.

The chain links TRBV15 to TRBJ2-7; 8 bases match TRBD1. This CDR3 has 15 residues. V lost 0 bases and J lost 6; bases outside the gene matches: 7. Germline-derived CDR1 and CDR2 are LNHNV and YYDKDF (reference sequence). In DNA form, the CDR3 reads TGTGCCACCAGCAGAGATCCCCGGACAGGGTTCGAGCAGTACTTC. Encoded protein: CATSRDPRTGFEQYF. Looking up the rest from reference TRBV15 and TRBJ2-7 gives the full variable domain: DAMVIQNPRYQVTQFGKPVTLSCSQTLNHNVMYWYQQKSSQAPKLLFHYYDKDFNNEADTPDNFQSRRPNTSFCFLDIRSPGLGDTAMYLCATSRDPRTGFEQYFGPGTRLTVT.

The chain joins TRBV20-1 to TRBJ2-3, with D possibly matching TRBD2 (7 bases). V was pared by 3 bases and J by 2 bases, with 15 bases between. Germline-derived CDR1 and CDR2 are DFQATT and SNEGSKA (reference sequence). There are 15 residues in the CDR3. The CDR3 coding sequence is TGCAGTGCTAGTCCCCCAGCGGGACACACAGATACGCAGTATTTT. Translation gives CSASPPAGHTDTQYF.

Ten or more counts support this clone. V usage is TRBV7-2 and J usage is TRBJ1-3; D unresolved. V was clipped by 0 bases and J by 3 bases, with 12 bases between them. This CDR3 contains 16 residues. Germline CDR1 reads SGHTA; CDR2 reads FQGNSA. CDR3 in amino acids: CASSLATVSGGNTIYF. The CDR3 DNA is TGTGCCAGCAGCTTAGCGACGGTGTCAGGTGGAAACACCATATATTTT.